The 10 T cell receptor beta chains in this list originate from one sample, sequenced in a study of shared clonotypes between healthy human individuals. Method: immunoSEQ multiplex PCR; TCRdb's copy keeps in-frame clones and lacks some. The sample has hundreds of thousands of clones, approximately 73% seen once. Sequenced material: memory CD4+ T cells sorted from blood. Subset given: CD45RA-negative fraction. All receptors come from a woman in her 30s in good health.

This clone was recorded only once. This chain uses TRBV5-1 with TRBJ2-7; 9 bases fit TRBD2. CDR3 length: 15 amino acids. The germline CDR1 and CDR2 sequences are SGHRS and YFSETQ. With 0 bases clipped from V and 3 bases from J, the junction kept 4 bases outside the gene matches. The CDR3 DNA reads TGCGCCAGCAGCTTGGGGCTAGCGGGACACTACGAGCAGTACTTC. This codes for CASSLGLAGHYEQYF.

The chain uses TRBV7-2 and TRBJ2-6; D not certain. CDR1 is SGHTA and CDR2 is FQGNSA in the germline V gene. Trimming removed 3 bases at V and 0 bases at J, with 18 bases between. There are 19 residues in the CDR3. CDR3 in DNA: TGTGCCAGCAGCTTCGCTCAAAAGTTATTCCTCTCTGGGGCCAACGTCCTGACTTTC. Encoded protein: CASSFAQKLFLSGANVLTF.

Of note for this clone: Other DNA sequences in the same sample also yield this CDR3. The chain recombines TRBV5-1 with TRBJ1-2, with 7 bases aligning to TRBD1. Germline CDR1 and CDR2: SGHRS and YFSETQ. This CDR3 is 12 amino acids long. The ends lost 4 bases at V and 5 bases at J; junction bases unmatched: 2. CDR3 DNA: TGCGCCAGCAGCGGGACAGATTATGGCTACACCTTC. This translates into CASSGTDYGYTF.

The CDR3 sequence is CASSSPSGRRNEQYF. CDR3 bases: TGTGCCAGCAGCTCCCCAAGCGGGAGGAGGAACGAGCAGTACTTC. The chain recombines TRBV7-2 with TRBJ2-7; 9 nucleotides match TRBD2. Germline CDR1 SGHTA, CDR2 FQGNSA. J was trimmed by 5 bases and V by 4 bases; bases with no gene match: 9. This CDR3 spans 15 amino acids.

This clone showed up many times. The chain joins TRBV28 to TRBJ2-5; D remains ambiguous. The CDR3 loop spans 12 amino acids. The germline V gene has CDR1 MDHEN and CDR2 SYDVKM. With 8 bases removed from V and 1 base from J, the gap between germline ends came to 8 bases. Here the CDR3 reads CASSTRQETQYF. The CDR3 DNA is TGTGCCAGCTCGACACGCCAAGAGACCCAGTACTTC. Looking up the rest from reference TRBV28 and TRBJ2-5 gives the full variable domain: DVKVTQSSRYLVKRTGEKVFLECVQDMDHENMFWYRQDPGLGLRLIYFSYDVKMKEKGDIPEGYSVSREKKERFSLILESASTNQTSMYLCASSTRQETQYFGPGTRLLVL.

The table lists this clone with a few counts. J is TRBJ2-5 and V is TRBV7-9; D not resolved. This CDR3 has 16 amino acids. Trimming cost V 2 bases and J 3 bases, with 16 bases left between them. CDR1 and CDR2 (germline): SEHNR, FQNEAQ (reference sequence). The CDR3 sequence is CASSLIGPESKETQYF. CDR3 coding DNA: TGTGCCAGCAGCTTAATTGGACCCGAATCCAAAGAGACCCAGTACTTC.

V is TRBV7-9 and J is TRBJ2-2; D is ambiguous. Germline CDR1 and CDR2: SEHNR and FQNEAQ (reference sequence). V was cut by 8 bases and J by 5 bases, with 9 bases left in between. There are 12 residues in the CDR3. The CDR3 DNA sequence: TGTGCCAGCGGGGTCAGTACCGGGGAGCTGTTTTTT. Encoded protein: CASGVSTGELFF.

J is TRBJ1-3 and V is TRBV9; D gene uncertain. Trimming took off 4 bases at V and 11 bases at J, with 13 bases between the two ends. Germline assignment: CDR1 SGDLS and CDR2 YYNGEE. The CDR3 has 12 amino acids. The CDR3 DNA reads as TGTGCCAGCAGCCCGTACGACCCCCCCATATATTTT. It encodes CASSPYDPPIYF.

Remarks on this clone: A read error may explain this, as a much larger clone is one base away. This chain joins TRBV2 and TRBJ2-2, with 10 bases matching TRBD1. The V gene's germline CDR1 is SNHLY and CDR2 FYNNEI. The CDR3 totals 14 residues. V gave up 6 bases and J gave up 4 bases; unmatched junction bases: 2. The chain's CDR3 is CASSRTGGTGELFF. The CDR3 nucleotides are TGTGCCAGCAGCCGGACAGGGGGCACCGGGGAGCTGTTTTTT.

The rearrangement uses TRBV19 and TRBJ2-1; 9 bases are shared with TRBD2. CDR3 length equals 17 residues. The V segment lost 1 base and the J segment 0 bases; nucleotides outside the gene matches: 4. From germline, CDR1 is LNHDA and CDR2 SQIVND (reference sequence). This CDR3 is CASSIGLAGFSYNEQFF. The CDR3 DNA reads as TGTGCCAGTAGTATAGGGCTAGCGGGGTTCTCCTACAATGAGCAGTTCTTC.